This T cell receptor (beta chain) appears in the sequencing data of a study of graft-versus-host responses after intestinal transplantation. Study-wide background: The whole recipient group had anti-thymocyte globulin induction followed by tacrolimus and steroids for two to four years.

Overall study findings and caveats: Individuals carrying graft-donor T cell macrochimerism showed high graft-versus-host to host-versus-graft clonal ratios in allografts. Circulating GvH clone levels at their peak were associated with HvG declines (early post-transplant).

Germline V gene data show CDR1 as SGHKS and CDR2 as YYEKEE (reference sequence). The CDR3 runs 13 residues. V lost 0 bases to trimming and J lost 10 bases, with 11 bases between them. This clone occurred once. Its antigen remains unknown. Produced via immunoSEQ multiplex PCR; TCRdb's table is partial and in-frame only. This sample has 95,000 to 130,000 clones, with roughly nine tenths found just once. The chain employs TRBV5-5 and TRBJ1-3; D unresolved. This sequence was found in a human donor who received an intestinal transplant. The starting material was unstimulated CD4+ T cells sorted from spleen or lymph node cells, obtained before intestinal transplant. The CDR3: CASSLGQALTIYF. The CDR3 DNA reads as TGTGCCAGCAGCTTGGGGCAGGCTTTGACCATATATTTT.